This T cell receptor beta chain was identified in a study of glioma-infiltrating T cells. Findings of the study overall: Above-expected tissue-blood divergence occurred in all gliomas, most in low-grade ones. CDR3 overlap between tissue and blood was very small.

The iRepertoire nested amplicon-rescue multiplex PCR amplified TCR alpha and beta CDR3s from RNA. For one-step reverse transcription and amplification, about 90-450 ng of tissue mRNA or PBMC total RNA was used. TCRdb used MiXCR to reprocess the multiplex PCR reads, holding one entry per CDR3 protein. The data hold about 180,000 distinct CDR3 sequences, with about 40% observed a single time. This clonotype was counted once. Its antigen is not identified. A much larger clone lies a single base off, so this may be a read error. Sequenced sample: glioma tissue, nonneoplastic brain tissue, or PBMCs (not recorded which). The receptor was isolated from a human donor with low-grade glioma or glioblastoma, undergoing nonglioma brain surgery, or in good health (not recorded which).

The CDR3 coding sequence is TGTGGCAGTAGTGACCTTGGAAACACCTTGAGGAACACTGAAGCTTTCTTT. Translation: CGSSDLGNTLRNTEAFF. This sequence joins TRBV19 and TRBJ1-1; D is undetermined. CDR3 size: 17 residues. Germline loops: CDR1 LNHDA, CDR2 SQIVND (reference sequence).